These 11 T cell receptor beta chains came from one sample sequenced in a study of blood T cell repertoires in COVID-19. The data were produced by immunoSEQ multiplex PCR, yet TCRdb's version contains in-frame clones alone and is incomplete. This table holds about 170,000 clones, approximately 83% found once. What was sequenced was peripheral blood. These receptor sequences come from a human donor with acute or convalescent COVID-19. The donor label of this sample is uncertain.

The gene calls are TRBV28 and TRBJ1-4; 10 bases line up with TRBD1. V trimming: 5 bases; J trimming: 8 bases; junction bases outside the gene matches: 8. The length of the CDR3 is 15 residues. In germline, CDR1 is MDHEN, CDR2 SYDVKM. CDR3 bases: TGTGCCAGCAGTCCCCGGACAGGGGGTAAGGAAAAACTGTTTTTT. The encoded protein is CASSPRTGGKEKLFF.

CDR3 coding DNA: TGTGCCAGCAGCCAAGGGACTACCTCCTACAATGAGCAGTTCTTC. It yields the protein CASSQGTTSYNEQFF. The chain combines TRBV3-1 (or the pseudogene TRBV3-2) with TRBJ2-1; TRBD2 is a possible D gene (6 bases). V dropped 1 base and J dropped 0 bases, with 7 bases sitting between them. The CDR3 is made up of 15 amino acids. CDR1 LGHDT and CDR2 YNNKEL come from the germline V gene (reference sequence).

This sequence joins TRBV3-1 (or the pseudogene TRBV3-2) and TRBJ1-6; 12 bases map to TRBD1. From germline, CDR1 is LGHDT and CDR2 YNNKEL (reference sequence). CDR3 length: 16 amino acids. J lost 6 bases, V lost 4 bases, and 4 bases had no gene match. As DNA, the CDR3 is TGTGCCAGCAGCCCTGGGACAGGGGGCTCTAATTCACCCCTCCACTTT. Its translation: CASSPGTGGSNSPLHF.

This chain connects TRBV6-2 or TRBV6-3 to TRBJ2-7; TRBD2 aligns across 9 bases. The V gene's germline CDR1 is MNHEY and CDR2 SVGEGT. CDR3 length: 16 amino acids. J lost 4 bases, V lost 1 base, and 8 bases had no gene match. The CDR3 nucleotides are TGTGCCAGCAGTTACTTTGTAGCGGGGGTGCGATACGAGCAGTACTTC. Its protein is CASSYFVAGVRYEQYF.

The rearrangement uses TRBV15 and TRBJ2-1; TRBD2 agrees at 9 bases. CDR1 and CDR2 from the germline V gene are LNHNV and YYDKDF (reference sequence). Trimming took 2 bases from V and 5 from J; bases not matched to a gene: 1. The CDR3 has 14 residues. CDR3 residues: CATSRLAGNNEQFF. CDR3 coding DNA: TGTGCCACCAGCAGACTAGCGGGGAACAATGAGCAGTTCTTC. The full variable domain, with the rest looked up from reference TRBV15 and TRBJ2-1, is DAMVIQNPRYQVTQFGKPVTLSCSQTLNHNVMYWYQQKSSQAPKLLFHYYDKDFNNEADTPDNFQSRRPNTSFCFLDIRSPGLGDTAMYLCATSRLAGNNEQFFGPGTRLTVL.

The J gene is TRBJ1-2, the V gene TRBV28; weak D call: TRBD1 (6 bases). CDR1 and CDR2 (germline): MDHEN, SYDVKM. The length of the CDR3 is 13 residues. V was pared by 5 bases and J by 4 bases, with 11 bases between. The DNA for the CDR3 is TGTGCCAGCAGTCCCGGACAGTCCTATGGCTACACCTTC. It specifies CASSPGQSYGYTF.

This clone has just one count. The V call is TRBV3-1 (or the pseudogene TRBV3-2), the J call TRBJ1-5; the D gene is possibly TRBD1 (5 bases). CDR3 length: 17 residues. The ends were cut back, 1 base at V and 2 bases at J, with 15 bases in the middle. The germline CDR1 and CDR2 sequences are LGHDT and YNNKEL (reference sequence). The CDR3 region has the DNA TGTGCCAGCAGCCAAGGAGCGGGACTGCGCGGCAATCAGCCCCAGCATTTT. This gives the protein CASSQGAGLRGNQPQHF.

The genes are TRBV25-1 and TRBJ2-3, with D maybe TRBD2 (5 bases). Trimming took 2 bases from V and 6 from J, leaving 18 bases between them. The CDR3 is 16 residues long. Germline V lookup: CDR1 MGHDK, CDR2 SYGVNS. CDR3 DNA: TGTGCCAGCAGTGAAGGAGGATGGACCCGCGTGGATACGCAGTATTTT. Translation: CASSEGGWTRVDTQYF.

The V gene is TRBV15, the J gene TRBJ2-1; 9 positions match TRBD2. This CDR3 has 13 amino acids. The V gene's germline CDR1 is LNHNV and CDR2 YYDKDF (reference sequence). Trimming took 1 base from V and 10 from J; bases not matched to a gene: 2. In DNA, the CDR3 is TGTGCCACCAGCAGAGCGCTAGCGGGAGAGCAGTTCTTC. Translated: CATSRALAGEQFF.

The chain employs TRBV3-1 (or the pseudogene TRBV3-2) and TRBJ1-2; 7 nucleotides agree with TRBD1. The CDR3 loop spans 16 amino acids. V lost 1 base and J lost 8; bases outside the gene matches: 13. CDR1 is LGHDT, CDR2 YNNKEL, per germline (reference sequence). Written as DNA, the CDR3 is TGTGCCAGCAGCCAAGGCCCCATGACAGGGTCAGGGGGCTACACCTTC. The encoded protein is CASSQGPMTGSGGYTF.

The rearrangement uses TRBV7-2 and TRBJ1-2; D possibly corresponds to TRBD1 (5 bases). Looked up from germline, CDR1 is SGHTA and CDR2 is FQGNSA. The V and J ends lost 4 bases and 2 bases respectively, with 8 bases between them. This CDR3 has 13 residues. The CDR3 region is CASSSRTNYGYTF. In DNA form, the CDR3 reads TGTGCCAGCAGCTCCCGGACAAACTATGGCTACACCTTC.